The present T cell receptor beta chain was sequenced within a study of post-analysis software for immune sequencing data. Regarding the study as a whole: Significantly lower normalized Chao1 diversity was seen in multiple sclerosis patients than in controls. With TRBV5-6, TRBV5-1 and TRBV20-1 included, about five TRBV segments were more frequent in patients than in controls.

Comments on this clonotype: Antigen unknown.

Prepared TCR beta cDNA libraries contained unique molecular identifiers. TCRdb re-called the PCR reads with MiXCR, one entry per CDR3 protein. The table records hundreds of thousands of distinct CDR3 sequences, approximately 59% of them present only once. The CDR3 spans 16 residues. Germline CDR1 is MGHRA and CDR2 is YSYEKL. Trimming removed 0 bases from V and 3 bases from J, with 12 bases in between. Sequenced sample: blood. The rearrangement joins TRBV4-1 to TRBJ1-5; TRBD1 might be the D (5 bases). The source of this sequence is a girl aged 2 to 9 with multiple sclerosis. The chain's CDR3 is CASSQDLGRINQPQHF. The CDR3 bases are TGCGCCAGCAGCCAAGACCTGGGACGGATCAATCAGCCCCAGCATTTT.